Below, one TCR beta chain is given with its context. The data belong to a study of blood T cell repertoires in COVID-19. Study-wide background: Samples of COVID-19 (acute and convalescent) were obtained from the United States, Italy and Spain.

Assay: immunoSEQ multiplex PCR; the TCRdb copy retains only in-frame clones and omits some. The profile covers more than 200,000 clones, with about 88% appearing a single time and less than 2% taken by the ten largest. This CDR3 comprises 14 residues. Trimming shortened V by 2 bases and J by 0 bases, and 8 bases separated the two germline ends. Germline-derived CDR1 and CDR2 are SGHNT and YYREEE (reference sequence). The genes are TRBV5-4 and TRBJ1-2; D unclear. The origin of this receptor is a man between 65 and 85 years old with acute or convalescent COVID-19. The sequenced sample consisted of peripheral blood. CDR3 loop: CASSLNGANYGYTF. The CDR3 DNA sequence: TGTGCCAGCAGCTTAAATGGAGCTAACTATGGCTACACCTTC.